The source of this TCR beta chain is a study of a mutant IDH1 vaccine in newly diagnosed glioma. Study-level information: Patients had received radiotherapy, temozolomide, or both previously, most receiving both.

Sample time point: week 5, during vaccination. Topical imiquimod was applied with each vaccine dose, which held 300 ug of mutant IDH1 20-mer peptide. Germline CDR1 SGHAT, CDR2 FQDESV (reference sequence). This CDR3 comprises 14 residues. V was pared by 1 base and J by 2 bases, with 8 bases between. The method was immunoSEQ multiplex PCR; TCRdb's version includes in-frame clones alone and lacks a portion of them. This sample yields under 95,000 clones, of which around nine tenths are seen a single time; more than 0.5% belongs to the top ten. As for this clone: The antigen is not known.

Sequenced material: PBMCs, taken from a glioma patient whose treatment included an IDH1 peptide vaccine. The rearrangement joins TRBV11-1 to TRBJ2-5; tentatively, D is TRBD1 (6 bases). This TCR was sampled from a woman between 50 and 59 years old with glioma. CDR3 bases: TGTGCCAGCAGCTTAGGGACAGCTCAAGAGACCCAGTACTTC. As protein: CASSLGTAQETQYF.